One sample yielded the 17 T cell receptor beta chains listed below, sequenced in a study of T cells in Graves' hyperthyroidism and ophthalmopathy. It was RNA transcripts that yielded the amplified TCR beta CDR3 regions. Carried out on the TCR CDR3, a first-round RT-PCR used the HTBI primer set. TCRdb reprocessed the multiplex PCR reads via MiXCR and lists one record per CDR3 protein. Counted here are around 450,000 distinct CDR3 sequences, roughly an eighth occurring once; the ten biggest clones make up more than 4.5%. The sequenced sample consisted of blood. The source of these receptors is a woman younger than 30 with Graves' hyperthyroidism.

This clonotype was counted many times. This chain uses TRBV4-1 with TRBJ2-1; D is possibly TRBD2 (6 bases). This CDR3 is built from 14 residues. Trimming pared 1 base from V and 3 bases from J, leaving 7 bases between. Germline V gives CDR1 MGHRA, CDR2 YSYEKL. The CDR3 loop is CASSQGEVYNEQFF. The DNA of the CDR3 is TGCGCCAGCAGCCAAGGGGAGGTCTACAATGAGCAGTTCTTC.

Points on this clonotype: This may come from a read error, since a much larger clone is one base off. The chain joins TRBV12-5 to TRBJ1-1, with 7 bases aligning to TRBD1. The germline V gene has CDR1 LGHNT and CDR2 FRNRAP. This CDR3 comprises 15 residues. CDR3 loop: CASGLGTGVNIEAFF. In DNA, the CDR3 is TGTGCTAGTGGTTTAGGCACAGGGGTGAACATTGAAGCTTTCTTT. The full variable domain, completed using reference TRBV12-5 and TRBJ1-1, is DARVTQTPRHKVTEMGQEVTMRCQPILGHNTVFWYRQTMMQGLELLAYFRNRAPLDDSGMPKDRFSAEMPDATLATLKIQPSEPRDSAVYFCASGLGTGVNIEAFFGQGTRLTVV.

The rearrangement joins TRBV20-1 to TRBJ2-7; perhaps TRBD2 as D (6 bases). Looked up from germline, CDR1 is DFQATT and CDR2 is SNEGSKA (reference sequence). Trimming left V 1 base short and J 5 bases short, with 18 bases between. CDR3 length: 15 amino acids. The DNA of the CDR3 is TGCAGTGCTAGAGTGATTGCCGGGAGTTTTAACGAGCAGTACTTC. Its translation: CSARVIAGSFNEQYF.

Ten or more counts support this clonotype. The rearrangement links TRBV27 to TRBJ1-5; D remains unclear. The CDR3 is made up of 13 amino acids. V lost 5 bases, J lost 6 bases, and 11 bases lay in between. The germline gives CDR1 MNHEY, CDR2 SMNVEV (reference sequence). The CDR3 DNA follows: TGTGCCAGCAGTAGTGAGTTTGGTCAGCCCCAGCATTTT. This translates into CASSSEFGQPQHF.

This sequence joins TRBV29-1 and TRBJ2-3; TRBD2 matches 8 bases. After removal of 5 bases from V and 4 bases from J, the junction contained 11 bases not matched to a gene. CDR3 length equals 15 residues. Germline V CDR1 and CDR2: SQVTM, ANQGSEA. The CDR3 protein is CSVNTAGGRADTQYF. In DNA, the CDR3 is TGCAGCGTTAACACCGCGGGGGGCCGGGCAGATACGCAGTATTTT.

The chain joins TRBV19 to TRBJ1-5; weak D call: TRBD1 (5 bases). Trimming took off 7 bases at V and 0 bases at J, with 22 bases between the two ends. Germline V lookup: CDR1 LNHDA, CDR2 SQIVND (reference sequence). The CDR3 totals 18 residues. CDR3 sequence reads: CASTMGDLRFYSNQPQHF. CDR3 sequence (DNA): TGTGCCAGTACCATGGGGGACCTGAGGTTTTATAGCAATCAGCCCCAGCATTTT.

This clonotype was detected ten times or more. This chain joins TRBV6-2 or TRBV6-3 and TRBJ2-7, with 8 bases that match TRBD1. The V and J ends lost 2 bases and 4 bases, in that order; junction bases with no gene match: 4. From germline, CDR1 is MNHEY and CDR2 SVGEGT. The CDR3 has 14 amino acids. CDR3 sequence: CASSYQGASYEQYF. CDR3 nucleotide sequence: TGTGCCAGCAGTTACCAGGGGGCGTCTTACGAGCAGTACTTC.

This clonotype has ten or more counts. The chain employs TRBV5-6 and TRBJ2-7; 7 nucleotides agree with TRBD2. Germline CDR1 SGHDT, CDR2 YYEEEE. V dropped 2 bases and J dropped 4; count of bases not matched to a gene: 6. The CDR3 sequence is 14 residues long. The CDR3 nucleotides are TGTGCCAGCAGCTTCGGAGCGGGACTATACGAGCAGTACTTC. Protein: CASSFGAGLYEQYF.

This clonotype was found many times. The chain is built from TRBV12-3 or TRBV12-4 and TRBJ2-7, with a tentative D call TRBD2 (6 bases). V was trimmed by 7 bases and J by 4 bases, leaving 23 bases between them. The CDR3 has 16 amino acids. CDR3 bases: TGTGCCAGCACCCAATCAGGAACTAGCCGGGGTTACGAGCAGTACTTC. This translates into CASTQSGTSRGYEQYF.

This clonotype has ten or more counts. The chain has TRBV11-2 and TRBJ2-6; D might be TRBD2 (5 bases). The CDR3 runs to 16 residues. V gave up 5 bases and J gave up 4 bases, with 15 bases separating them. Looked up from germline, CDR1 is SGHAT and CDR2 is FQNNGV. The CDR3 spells CASSPNGVAGANVLTF. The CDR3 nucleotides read TGTGCCAGCAGCCCCAACGGGGTAGCAGGGGCCAACGTCCTGACTTTC.

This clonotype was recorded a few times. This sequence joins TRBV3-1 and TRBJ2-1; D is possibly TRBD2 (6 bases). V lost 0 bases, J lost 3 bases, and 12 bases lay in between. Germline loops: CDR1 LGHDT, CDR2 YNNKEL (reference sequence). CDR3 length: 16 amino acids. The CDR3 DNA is TGTGCCAGCAGCCAAGATAGACTAGGCTTCTACAATGAGCAGTTCTTC. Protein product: CASSQDRLGFYNEQFF.

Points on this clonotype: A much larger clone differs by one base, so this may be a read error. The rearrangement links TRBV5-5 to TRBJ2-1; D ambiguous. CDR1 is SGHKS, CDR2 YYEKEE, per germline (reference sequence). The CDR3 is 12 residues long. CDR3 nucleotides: TGTGCCAGCAGCTTCCACTACAGTGAGCAGTTCTTC. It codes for CASSFHYSEQFF.

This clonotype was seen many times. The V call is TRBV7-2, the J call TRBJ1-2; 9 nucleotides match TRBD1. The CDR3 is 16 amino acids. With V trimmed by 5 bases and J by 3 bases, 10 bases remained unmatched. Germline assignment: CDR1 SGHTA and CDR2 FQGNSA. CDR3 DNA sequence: TGTGCCAGCAGCCGAAGTAGGGACAGGGTGGACTATGGCTACACCTTC. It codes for CASSRSRDRVDYGYTF.

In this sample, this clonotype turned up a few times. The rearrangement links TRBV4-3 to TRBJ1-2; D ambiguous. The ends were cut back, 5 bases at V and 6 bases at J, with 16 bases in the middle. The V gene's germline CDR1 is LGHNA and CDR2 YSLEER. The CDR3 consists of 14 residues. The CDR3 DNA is TGCGCCAGCAGCGCCTTCCCACGCTCTCATGGCTACACCTTC. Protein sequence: CASSAFPRSHGYTF.

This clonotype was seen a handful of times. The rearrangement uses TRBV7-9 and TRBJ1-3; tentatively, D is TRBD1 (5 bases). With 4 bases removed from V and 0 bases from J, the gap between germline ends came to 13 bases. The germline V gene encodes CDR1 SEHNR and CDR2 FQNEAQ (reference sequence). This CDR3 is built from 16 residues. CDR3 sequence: CASSSKDSFSGNTIYF. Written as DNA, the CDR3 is TGTGCCAGCAGCTCGAAAGACAGTTTCTCTGGAAACACCATATATTTT.

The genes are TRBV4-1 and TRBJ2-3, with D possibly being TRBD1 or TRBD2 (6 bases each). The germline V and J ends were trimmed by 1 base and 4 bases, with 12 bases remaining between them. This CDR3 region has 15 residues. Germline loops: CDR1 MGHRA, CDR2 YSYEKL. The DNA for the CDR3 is TGCGCCAGCAGCCAAGGGGGGGCACGCGCAGATACGCAGTATTTT. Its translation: CASSQGGARADTQYF.

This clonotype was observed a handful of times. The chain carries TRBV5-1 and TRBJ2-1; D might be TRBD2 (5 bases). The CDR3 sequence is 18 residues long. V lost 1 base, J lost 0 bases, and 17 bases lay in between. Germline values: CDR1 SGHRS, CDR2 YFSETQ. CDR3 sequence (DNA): TGCGCCAGCAGCTTGAAGCCATGGGAGCTGAGCTCCTACAATGAGCAGTTCTTC. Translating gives CASSLKPWELSSYNEQFF.